The present entry profiles one TCR beta chain with its context. This may stem from a read error, because a much larger clone lies one nucleotide away. The time point denotes: longitudinal time-point 3. TCRdb reanalysed the 5' RACE reads using MiXCR and keeps one entry per CDR3 protein. The table records around 100,000 distinct CDR3 sequences, 9.5% to 14% of them present only once. The data derive from a study of neurological immune-mediated disorders. The CDR3 is made up of 15 amino acids. In germline, CDR1 is SGHKS, CDR2 YYEKEE (reference sequence). The chain combines TRBV5-5 with TRBJ2-7, with D perhaps TRBD1 (5 bases). Material: PBMCs. The TCR sequence derives from a female donor with HTLV-1-associated myelopathy (HAM/TSP). Here the CDR3 DNA reads TGTGTCAGCAGCTTGGGGATGACAGAAGGGTACGAGCAGTACTTC. This sequence encodes CVSSLGMTEGYEQYF.